Shown below are 29 T cell receptor beta chains from a single sample sequenced in a study of blood T cells in healthy people across ages. A second PCR of 7 to 11 cycles used a sample-barcoded 5' primer and a J-beta primer mix. TCRdb re-derived calls from the 5' RACE reads in MiXCR, one entry per CDR3 protein. The data show around 850,000 distinct CDR3 sequences, with under 40% seen just once and roughly 13% held by the top ten. Sequencing was performed on blood. The origin of the receptors is a man between 18 and 35 years old in good health.

This clonotype was counted a few times. Here the CDR3 reads CASSLEWRGSTGTGELFF. The CDR3 DNA reads as TGCGCCAGCAGCCTGGAATGGAGAGGAAGTACAGGGACCGGGGAGCTGTTTTTT. The J gene is TRBJ2-2, the V gene TRBV5-1; tentatively, D is TRBD1 (6 bases). V dropped 4 bases and J dropped 5 bases, with 24 bases sitting between them. The CDR3 consists of 18 residues. Germline V gene data show CDR1 as SGHRS and CDR2 as YFSETQ.

A note on this clonotype: It may be a read error: a sequence one base away is much more abundant. The V and J genes are TRBV5-1 and TRBJ2-1, with D perhaps TRBD1 or TRBD2 (6 bases each). Trimming shortened V by 4 bases and J by 8 bases, and 16 bases separated the two germline ends. Germline loops: CDR1 SGHRS, CDR2 YFSETQ. This CDR3 has 14 amino acids. DNA of the CDR3: TGCGCCAGCAGCATCGCTCGGGGGCAGCATGAGCAGTTCTTC. Protein sequence: CASSIARGQHEQFF.

V and J are TRBV4-3 and TRBJ2-6; D possibly corresponds to TRBD2 (6 bases). The length of the CDR3 is 16 residues. The V end lost 0 bases, the J end lost 2 bases, and 8 bases lay between the germline ends. Germline V lookup: CDR1 LGHNA, CDR2 YSLEER. CDR3 in amino acids: CASSQDGGTGANVLTF. CDR3 DNA: TGCGCCAGCAGCCAAGACGGGGGAACTGGGGCCAACGTCCTGACTTTC.

This clonotype came up a few times. The chain couples TRBV12-3 or TRBV12-4 to TRBJ1-1; weak D call: TRBD1 (5 bases). This CDR3 contains 15 residues. V was shortened by 2 bases and J by 4 bases, with 14 bases between the two germline ends. The CDR3 spells CASSLRTRGRTEAFF. The CDR3 DNA sequence: TGTGCCAGCAGTTTAAGGACGAGGGGTCGCACTGAAGCTTTCTTT.

The gene calls are TRBV10-3 and TRBJ2-3; D may be TRBD2 (5 bases). Germline CDR1 and CDR2: ENHRY and SYGVKD. The CDR3 loop spans 14 amino acids. V lost 6 bases and J lost 2, with 12 bases in between. CDR3 in DNA: TGTGCCATCAGACCCTGGGAGTCCACAGATACGCAGTATTTT. Protein: CAIRPWESTDTQYF.

The J gene is TRBJ2-3, the V gene TRBV12-3 or TRBV12-4; the match to TRBD2 covers 13 bases. The CDR3 consists of 18 residues. Losses at the gene ends were 10 bases for V and 4 bases for J; bases not matched to a gene: 17. CDR3 loop: CANSFELAGGRSSDTQYF. The CDR3 DNA reads TGTGCCAACAGCTTCGAACTAGCGGGGGGGCGAAGTTCAGATACGCAGTATTTT.

The chain is built from TRBV7-2 and TRBJ2-7, with a weak D call TRBD2 (5 bases). The CDR3 contains 15 residues. Germline V lookup: CDR1 SGHTA, CDR2 FQGNSA. The germline V and J ends were trimmed by 1 base and 1 base, with 11 bases remaining between them. DNA for the CDR3: TGTGCCAGCAGCTTAGGTGGAGGTGGATCCTACGAGCAGTACTTC. Its translation: CASSLGGGGSYEQYF. Combining the CDR3 with reference TRBV7-2 and TRBJ2-7 gives the whole variable domain GAGVSQSPSNKVTEKGKDVELRCDPISGHTALYWYRQSLGQGLEFLIYFQGNSAPDKSGLPSDRFSAERTGGSVSTLTIQRTQQEDSAVYLCASSLGGGGSYEQYFGPGTRLTVT.

Only one count was recorded for this clonotype. CDR3 residues: CASSLALGGANSPLHF. As DNA, the CDR3 is TGTGCCAGCAGTTTAGCCCTGGGGGGGGCTAATTCACCCCTCCACTTT. The rearrangement links TRBV12-3 or TRBV12-4 to TRBJ1-6, with a tentative D call TRBD1 (6 bases). Deletions cut 0 bases from V and 6 bases from J, with 12 bases between. This CDR3 region has 16 residues.

The chain joins TRBV4-1 to TRBJ2-1; no firm D call. CDR3 size: 16 residues. Looked up from germline, CDR1 is MGHRA and CDR2 is YSYEKL. V was cut by 1 base and J by 0 bases, with 10 bases left in between. The CDR3: CASSQGQPLSYNEQFF. CDR3 sequence (DNA): TGCGCCAGCAGCCAAGGGCAGCCTCTCTCCTACAATGAGCAGTTCTTC.

The V gene is TRBV4-2, the J gene TRBJ1-6; D not resolved. CDR1 is LGHNA and CDR2 is YNFKEQ in the germline V gene. V gave up 2 bases and J gave up 9 bases, with 17 bases separating them. The CDR3 contains 16 residues. CDR3 loop: CASSQSTAEAFSPLHF. DNA of the CDR3: TGTGCCAGCAGCCAAAGTACGGCCGAGGCCTTTTCACCCCTCCACTTT.

Comments on this clonotype: Sequence at one end of the junction differs from germline and may be a read error. The CDR3 nucleotides read TGCGCCAGTAGCCAAGATAGCGGTAAAGAGACCCAGTTCTTC. Protein sequence: CASSQDSGKETQFF. J is TRBJ2-1 and V is TRBV4-3; D perhaps matches TRBD2 (6 bases). From germline, CDR1 is LGHNA and CDR2 YSLEER. This CDR3 has 14 residues.

This clonotype was seen more than once but under ten times. This chain joins TRBV7-2 and TRBJ2-1, with 7 positions matching TRBD2. The CDR3 is made up of 15 amino acids. The trim removed 2 bases at V and 8 bases at J, leaving 9 bases unmatched. Per germline, CDR1 SGHTA and CDR2 FQGNSA. The CDR3 DNA sequence: TGTGCCAGCAGCTTAAGGGTGCGGGGGAGGGATGAGCAGTTCTTC. The encoded protein is CASSLRVRGRDEQFF.

Remarks on this clonotype: One base away lies a much larger clone, so this may be a sequencing read error. CDR3 amino acids: CASSADYRNYGYTF. Here the CDR3 DNA reads TGTGCCAGCAGCGCGGACTACCGTAACTATGGCTACACCTTC. The V gene is TRBV9, the J gene TRBJ1-2; D is unclear. V lost 3 bases and J 1 base, leaving 10 bases between the germline ends. CDR3 length: 14 amino acids. Germline-derived CDR1 and CDR2 are SGDLS and YYNGEE.

The chain uses TRBV6-2 or TRBV6-3 and TRBJ2-1, with 9 bases aligning to TRBD2. CDR3 size: 16 residues. The V segment lost 5 bases and the J segment 6 bases; nucleotides outside the gene matches: 11. Germline V gene sequence: CDR1 MNHEY, CDR2 SVGEGT. Here the CDR3 reads CASSGRVAGAFNEQFF. DNA of the CDR3: TGTGCCAGCAGTGGTCGGGTAGCGGGGGCTTTCAATGAGCAGTTCTTC.

This rearrangement joins TRBV2 to TRBJ2-4; a weak D match, TRBD1 (6 bases). The DNA matches TRBJ2-7 better at its end, which makes the J call doubtful. Germline-derived CDR1 and CDR2 are SNHLY and FYNNEI. The CDR3 extends over 15 amino acids. The DNA for the CDR3 is TGTGCCAGCAGTGAAGCGGGCAGGGGATCCCACGAGCAGTACTTC. Translated, it gives CASSEAGRGSHEQYF.

This clonotype was counted between two and nine times. J is TRBJ2-1 and V is TRBV7-9; D unresolved. Trimming left V 2 bases short and J 0 bases short, with 8 bases between. This CDR3 contains 15 residues. Germline V gene data show CDR1 as SEHNR and CDR2 as FQNEAQ (reference sequence). The CDR3 nucleotides are TGTGCCAGCAGCTTACCCTTGGGCTCCTACAATGAGCAGTTCTTC. The encoded protein is CASSLPLGSYNEQFF.

V is TRBV4-3 and J is TRBJ1-2, with D possibly matching TRBD1 (6 bases). V was clipped by 2 bases and J by 7 bases, with 20 bases between them. The CDR3 extends over 16 amino acids. Germline CDR1 and CDR2: LGHNA and YSLEER. In DNA, the CDR3 is TGCGCCAGCAGCCAACGGGAAGGGGGTGTCAGACGTGGCTACACCTTC. Translating it yields CASSQREGGVRRGYTF.

This clonotype was counted many times. The chain has TRBV7-8 and TRBJ1-5; 11 positions match TRBD1. The germline V gene has CDR1 SGHVS and CDR2 FQNEAQ. The CDR3 length is 19 residues. Trimming at V came to 2 bases and at J to 6 bases, leaving 15 bases not matched to a gene. For the CDR3, the DNA is TGTGCCAGCAGCTTAAAACGGTTCCCGGGGACAGGGGGTAGTCAGCCCCAGCATTTT. This sequence encodes CASSLKRFPGTGGSQPQHF. Based on the CDR3 plus reference TRBV7-8 and TRBJ1-5, the full variable domain is GAGVSQSPRYKVAKRGQDVALRCDPISGHVSLFWYQQALGQGPEFLTYFQNEAQLDKSGLPSDRFFAERPEGSVSTLKIQRTQQEDSAVYLCASSLKRFPGTGGSQPQHFGDGTRLSIL.

The chain joins TRBV12-5 to TRBJ1-1; possible D gene TRBD1, 6 bases. Trimming stripped 6 bases from V and 3 bases from J, with 29 bases between. CDR3 length equals 19 residues. Looked up from germline, CDR1 is LGHNT and CDR2 is FRNRAP. The CDR3, as DNA: TGTGCTAGTGGCAGTTTCGTGACAGGTCACGGCTGGTCGGACACTGAAGCTTTCTTT. It encodes CASGSFVTGHGWSDTEAFF. The variable domain in full, with the rest retrieved from reference TRBV12-5 and TRBJ1-1, is DARVTQTPRHKVTEMGQEVTMRCQPILGHNTVFWYRQTMMQGLELLAYFRNRAPLDDSGMPKDRFSAEMPDATLATLKIQPSEPRDSAVYFCASGSFVTGHGWSDTEAFFGQGTRLTVV.

This clonotype occurred a few times. Here the CDR3 reads CASSQGGQGMNTEAFF. The CDR3 coding sequence is TGTGCCAGCAGCCAGGGGGGACAGGGAATGAACACTGAAGCTTTCTTT. V usage is TRBV4-2 and J usage is TRBJ1-1; 9 bases line up with TRBD1. The CDR3 runs 16 residues. Germline CDR1 reads LGHNA; CDR2 reads YNFKEQ. V gave up 3 bases and J gave up 0 bases; unmatched junction bases: 5.

About this clonotype itself: At one end the junction does not follow the germline gene, possibly because of a read error. The chain joins TRBV2 to TRBJ2-7; D could derive from TRBD1 or TRBD2 (5 bases each). CDR1 SNHLY and CDR2 FYNNEI come from the germline V gene. This CDR3 comprises 13 residues. The CDR3 reads CASSLLGANEQDF. CDR3 coding DNA: TGTGCCAGCAGCTTACTCGGGGCCAATGAGCAGGACTTC. Together with reference TRBV2 and TRBJ2-7, the CDR3 gives the full variable domain: EPEVTQTPSHQVTQMGQEVILRCVPISNHLYFYWYRQILGQKVEFLVSFYNNEISEKSEIFDDQFSVERPDGSNFTLKIRSTKLEDSAMYFCASSLLGANEQDFGPGTRLTVT.

This rearrangement joins TRBV7-2 to TRBJ1-1; D uncertain. Trimming took 2 bases from V and 1 from J, leaving 11 bases between them. The CDR3 is made up of 15 amino acids. Germline V CDR1 and CDR2: SGHTA, FQGNSA. CDR3 sequence: CASSLYDFTNTEAFF. The CDR3 DNA follows: TGTGCCAGCAGCTTATACGATTTCACGAACACTGAAGCTTTCTTT.

Many counts were recorded for this clonotype. In DNA, the CDR3 is TGTGCCAGCAGCCGTGAGGGGCGGACACGAGCAACTAATGAAAAACTGTTTTTT. The encoded protein is CASSREGRTRATNEKLFF. The chain uses TRBV4-2 and TRBJ1-4; tentative D call: TRBD1 (5 bases). Looked up from germline, CDR1 is LGHNA and CDR2 is YNFKEQ. CDR3 length: 18 amino acids. The ends were cut back, 4 bases at V and 0 bases at J, with 18 bases in the middle.

The chain employs TRBV7-2 and TRBJ2-7; 9 bases map to TRBD2. This CDR3 is 15 amino acids long. Germline trimming cut 0 bases from V and 7 bases from J; bases unmatched to any gene: 7. CDR1 SGHTA and CDR2 FQGNSA come from the germline V gene. DNA for the CDR3: TGTGCCAGCAGCTTAGCGGGTACTAGCGGGTCGGAGCAGTACTTC. It translates to CASSLAGTSGSEQYF.

This clonotype was seen only a few times. The V gene is TRBV27, the J gene TRBJ1-1; tentatively, D is TRBD1 (6 bases). V lost 5 bases, J lost 1 base, and 11 bases lay in between. CDR1 is MNHEY and CDR2 is SMNVEV in the germline V gene (reference sequence). This CDR3 is built from 14 residues. CDR3 amino acids: CASSVRTANTEAFF. The CDR3 DNA follows: TGTGCCAGCAGTGTTCGGACAGCGAACACTGAAGCTTTCTTT.

This clonotype was counted a few times. The rearrangement links TRBV4-1 to TRBJ2-3, with 7 bases identical to TRBD2. V was pared by 2 bases and J by 2 bases, with 7 bases of the junction left unmatched. Germline CDR1 is MGHRA and CDR2 is YSYEKL. This CDR3 contains 16 residues. CDR3 sequence (DNA): TGCGCCAGCAGCCAATACCGGGGGAGGGTCACAGATACGCAGTATTTT. Amino acid sequence: CASSQYRGRVTDTQYF.

With respect to this clonotype: The junction departs from the called germline gene at one end, perhaps through a read error. The rearrangement uses TRBV12-3 or TRBV12-4 and TRBJ2-3; 13 nucleotides line up with TRBD2. The CDR3 is 16 residues long. The CDR3 loop reads CASSPWTSGGTDTLYF. CDR3 in DNA: TGTGCCAGCAGCCCCTGGACTAGCGGGGGAACAGATACGCTGTATTTT.

Only a few counts were recorded for this clonotype. The V gene is TRBV6-6, the J gene TRBJ1-5, with D tentatively TRBD1 (6 bases). The V end lost 10 bases, the J end lost 5 bases, and 27 bases lay between the germline ends. CDR1 MNHNY and CDR2 SVGAGI come from the germline V gene (reference sequence). CDR3 length: 17 amino acids. The CDR3 loop is CATEGDAGPIADQPQHF. Here the CDR3 DNA reads TGTGCCACCGAGGGGGATGCAGGCCCGATAGCCGATCAGCCCCAGCATTTT.

The rearrangement uses TRBV2 and TRBJ2-3, with 7 bases lining up with TRBD1. Germline loops: CDR1 SNHLY, CDR2 FYNNEI. CDR3 length: 12 residues. The trim removed 9 bases at V and 6 bases at J, leaving 6 bases unmatched. The CDR3 bases are TGTGCCAGAAAAACAGGGGTGGATACGCAGTATTTT. Translation: CARKTGVDTQYF.